Shown below are 27 T cell receptor beta chains from a single sample sequenced in a study of cytomegalovirus exposure and HLA in healthy donors. The PCR was carried out with 60 Vbeta primers and 13 Jbeta primers. Method: immunoSEQ multiplex PCR; TCRdb's copy keeps in-frame clones and lacks some. The sample has tens of thousands of clones, 60% to 85% seen once. Source material: PBMCs. These receptors all come from a man aged 40-50 years in good health and CMV-seronegative.

J is TRBJ2-2 and V is TRBV10-3, with D tentatively TRBD2 (6 bases). CDR1 is ENHRY, CDR2 SYGVKD, per germline. The CDR3 has 15 residues. The V gene lost 2 bases and the J gene lost 1 base, with 8 bases spanning the gap. The CDR3 loop is CAISELGLNTGELFF. The DNA of the CDR3 is TGTGCCATCAGTGAGCTGGGACTGAACACCGGGGAGCTGTTTTTT.

This rearrangement joins TRBV28 to TRBJ2-7, with TRBD2 matching over 7 bases. Germline V gene sequence: CDR1 MDHEN, CDR2 SYDVKM. J lost 3 bases, V lost 6 bases, and 17 bases had no gene match. The CDR3 spans 17 residues. The CDR3 sequence is CASSNPPGGTVCYEQYF. As DNA, the CDR3 is TGTGCCAGCAGCAACCCCCCCGGGGGGACCGTTTGCTACGAGCAGTACTTC.

The chain uses TRBV29-1 and TRBJ2-1; 8 bases map to TRBD1. After removal of 8 bases from V and 3 bases from J, the junction contained 9 bases not matched to a gene. CDR1 SQVTM and CDR2 ANQGSEA come from the germline V gene. This CDR3 region has 14 residues. In nucleotides, the CDR3 is TGCAGCTCGTCAGGGGGCGACCTCTACAATGAGCAGTTCTTC. It is translated as CSSSGGDLYNEQFF.

V and J are TRBV2 and TRBJ2-2; D uncertain. Trimming shortened V by 1 base and J by 7 bases, and 16 bases separated the two germline ends. From germline, CDR1 is SNHLY and CDR2 FYNNEI. There are 16 residues in the CDR3. CDR3 nucleotides: TGTGCCAGCAGTGAAGGGAAGAACAGCTTCGGCGGGGAGCTGTTTTTT. Protein product: CASSEGKNSFGGELFF.

The chain has TRBV7-2 and TRBJ1-1; 9 bases are a match to TRBD1. Germline lookup yields CDR1 SGHTA and CDR2 FQGNSA. Unmatched junction bases numbered 8, after V lost 4 bases and J lost 5 bases. The CDR3 spans 15 residues. CDR3 bases: TGTGCCAGCAGCTGGGACAGGGTGGGGGGAACTGAAGCTTTCTTT. Amino acids: CASSWDRVGGTEAFF.

This clone has only a few counts. The chain links TRBV5-1 to TRBJ2-2; 9 bases line up with TRBD2. Germline CDR1 SGHRS, CDR2 YFSETQ. The CDR3 has 17 amino acids. Trimming cost V 6 bases and J 0 bases; bases outside gene matches: 9. The DNA for the CDR3 is TGCGCCAGCACCCTTAGCGGGAGCACCGCGAACACCGGGGAGCTGTTTTTT. Its protein is CASTLSGSTANTGELFF. Based on the CDR3 plus reference TRBV5-1 and TRBJ2-2, the full variable domain is KAGVTQTPRYLIKTRGQQVTLSCSPISGHRSVSWYQQTPGQGLQFLFEYFSETQRNKGNFPGRFSGRQFSNSRSEMNVSTLELGDSALYLCASTLSGSTANTGELFFGEGSRLTVL.

V and J are TRBV5-4 and TRBJ1-6; 7 bases agree with TRBD1. The J segment lost 8 bases and the V segment lost 4 bases, leaving 12 bases of the junction unmatched. The germline V gene has CDR1 SGHNT and CDR2 YYREEE (reference sequence). The CDR3 contains 16 residues. The CDR3 protein is CASSRRLNRGYSPLHF. In nucleotides, the CDR3 is TGTGCCAGCAGCCGAAGGTTAAACAGGGGTTATTCACCCCTCCACTTT.

The rearrangement joins TRBV7-2 to TRBJ2-1, with TRBD2 matching over 7 bases. The ends lost 5 bases at V and 6 bases at J; junction bases unmatched: 13. CDR3 size: 16 residues. Germline-derived CDR1 and CDR2 are SGHTA and FQGNSA. The CDR3 DNA is TGTGCCAGCAGCCGCCGTACTAGCGCCTCGGGCAATGAGCAGTTCTTC. Translated, it gives CASSRRTSASGNEQFF.

The rearrangement uses TRBV2 and TRBJ2-3, with a weak D call TRBD1 (5 bases). V gave up 6 bases and J gave up 2 bases, with 12 bases separating them. Germline V gene data show CDR1 as SNHLY and CDR2 as FYNNEI. This CDR3 has 14 amino acids. CDR3 nucleotide sequence: TGTGCCAGCAGGGGGCGGCAATACACAGATACGCAGTATTTT. The encoded protein is CASRGRQYTDTQYF. Full variable domain (remainder filled in from reference TRBV2 and TRBJ2-3): EPEVTQTPSHQVTQMGQEVILRCVPISNHLYFYWYRQILGQKVEFLVSFYNNEISEKSEIFDDQFSVERPDGSNFTLKIRSTKLEDSAMYFCASRGRQYTDTQYFGPGTRLTVL.

This chain links TRBV4-1 with TRBJ2-3; 16 bases are shared with TRBD2. Germline CDR1 reads MGHRA; CDR2 reads YSYEKL. Trimming took 4 bases from V and 8 from J; bases not matched to a gene: 9. This CDR3 comprises 17 residues. The CDR3 reads CASSPSGLAGGPGTQYF. Here the CDR3 DNA reads TGCGCCAGCAGCCCCTCGGGACTAGCGGGAGGGCCTGGTACGCAGTATTTT.

The rearrangement links TRBV5-1 to TRBJ2-7; 9 nucleotides align to TRBD1. The germline V gene encodes CDR1 SGHRS and CDR2 YFSETQ. CDR3 length: 15 residues. The V gene end was trimmed by 3 bases and the J gene end by 6 bases; junction bases not matched to a gene: 10. CDR3 region: CASSSHTGGRTEQYF. The CDR3 DNA reads TGCGCCAGCAGCTCCCACACAGGGGGCCGAACCGAGCAGTACTTC.

The chain employs TRBV28 and TRBJ2-7; 9 nucleotides agree with TRBD1. Trimming at V came to 7 bases and at J to 3 bases, leaving 7 bases not matched to a gene. The germline CDR1 and CDR2 sequences are MDHEN and SYDVKM. This CDR3 has 14 amino acids. The CDR3 reads CASTKQGAGYEQYF. CDR3 bases: TGTGCCAGCACAAAACAGGGGGCGGGCTACGAGCAGTACTTC.

J is TRBJ1-2 and V is TRBV5-4; 7 positions agree with TRBD1. The CDR3 has 14 residues. Germline V lookup: CDR1 SGHNT, CDR2 YYREEE (reference sequence). The ends lost 0 bases at V and 5 bases at J; junction bases unmatched: 4. The CDR3 region is CASSLERQGYGYTF. CDR3 in DNA: TGTGCCAGCAGCTTGGAGCGACAGGGTTATGGCTACACCTTC.

This chain joins TRBV5-6 and TRBJ2-3; no definite D call. Trimming removed 2 bases from V and 10 bases from J, with 11 bases in between. CDR3 length equals 12 residues. Germline CDR1 reads SGHDT; CDR2 reads YYEEEE. CDR3 DNA sequence: TGTGCCAGCAGCTTATACCGAGGTCCGCAGTATTTT. This translates into CASSLYRGPQYF.

This chain links TRBV27 with TRBJ2-2; D perhaps matches TRBD1 (6 bases). This CDR3 contains 16 residues. Germline V gene lookup returns CDR1 MNHEY and CDR2 SMNVEV (reference sequence). The germline V and J ends were trimmed by 4 bases and 5 bases, with 17 bases remaining between them. DNA of the CDR3: TGTGCCAGCAGTTCCCTGCGGACAGCTGTGACCGGGGAGCTGTTTTTT. Translation: CASSSLRTAVTGELFF.

This chain connects TRBV7-9 to TRBJ1-1; D may be TRBD1 (5 bases). The length of the CDR3 is 13 residues. V was cut by 1 base and J by 10 bases, with 13 bases left in between. Germline V gene sequence: CDR1 SEHNR, CDR2 FQNEAQ (reference sequence). CDR3 DNA: TGTGCCAGCAGCTTAGAGGGCGGGAGGGGAGCTTTCTTT. This translates into CASSLEGGRGAFF.

This clone was counted between two and nine times. The V gene is TRBV28, the J gene TRBJ2-1; TRBD1 aligns across 9 bases. The germline V gene encodes CDR1 MDHEN and CDR2 SYDVKM. Trimming at V came to 3 bases and at J to 12 bases, leaving 6 bases not matched to a gene. The CDR3 sequence is 13 residues long. The CDR3 coding sequence is TGTGCCAGCAGTTTTGGGGACAGGGAAAGGCAGTTCTTC. It encodes CASSFGDRERQFF.

The DNA for the CDR3 is TGTGCCAGCAGTCCCACCGGGGTAGCGGGGGACTTCTACGAGCAGTACTTC. Translated: CASSPTGVAGDFYEQYF. The V call is TRBV27, the J call TRBJ2-7; 9 nucleotides match TRBD2. Germline V lookup: CDR1 MNHEY, CDR2 SMNVEV (reference sequence). J lost 3 bases, V lost 5 bases, and 14 bases had no gene match. This CDR3 has 17 amino acids.

V usage is TRBV15 and J usage is TRBJ2-5; TRBD1 aligns across 10 bases. The DNA end lines up better with TRBJ2-7; the J call may be wrong. The germline gives CDR1 LNHNV, CDR2 YYDKDF (reference sequence). This CDR3 is 15 amino acids long. CDR3 bases: TGTGCCACCAGCAGAGCCGGGACAGGGGCCTACGAGCAGTACTTC. The encoded protein is CATSRAGTGAYEQYF.

This clone occurred a few times. The V gene is TRBV30, the J gene TRBJ2-5; 9 bases are a match to TRBD1. CDR1 and CDR2 (germline): GTSNPN, SVGIG (reference sequence). This CDR3 region has 16 residues. The V gene end was trimmed by 2 bases and the J gene end by 5 bases; junction bases not matched to a gene: 12. The CDR3 region has the DNA TGTGCCTGGAGTCCTAGGACAGGGGCCATTAGGGAGACCCAGTACTTC. This encodes CAWSPRTGAIRETQYF.

With regard to this clone: Germline and junction disagree at one end, which may indicate a read error. V gene TRBV19 combines with J gene TRBJ1-5, with D tentatively TRBD1 (5 bases). Germline loops: CDR1 LNHDA, CDR2 SQIVND (reference sequence). The CDR3 length is 16 residues. The DNA of the CDR3 is TGCGCCAGTAGTATCCGGGGGGGGAACCCAAATCAGCCCCAGCATTTT. This encodes CASSIRGGNPNQPQHF.

In this sample, this clone turned up once. The chain combines TRBV6-4 with TRBJ2-3; 10 bases match TRBD2. The CDR3 sequence is 15 residues long. Germline V gene sequence: CDR1 MRHNA, CDR2 SNTAGT. Trimming cost V 3 bases and J 1 base; bases outside gene matches: 1. DNA for the CDR3: TGTGCCAGCAGTGAAGGGACTAGCGGCACAGATACGCAGTATTTT. Its protein is CASSEGTSGTDTQYF.

The CDR3 nucleotides read TGTGCCAGCAGCTCCCACAGGGGCCCGTACACTGAAGCTTTCTTT. Amino acid sequence: CASSSHRGPYTEAFF. The V gene is TRBV11-2, the J gene TRBJ1-1; 7 bases align to TRBD1. CDR1 SGHAT and CDR2 FQNNGV come from the germline V gene. CDR3 length: 15 residues. Trimming at V came to 4 bases and at J to 3 bases, leaving 8 bases not matched to a gene.

This sequence joins TRBV7-2 and TRBJ2-7, with 9 positions matching TRBD2. CDR3 length: 15 amino acids. Germline trimming cut 1 base from V and 1 base from J; bases unmatched to any gene: 2. Germline V gives CDR1 SGHTA, CDR2 FQGNSA. The CDR3 loop is CASSLVSGSSYEQYF. The CDR3 nucleotides read TGTGCCAGCAGCTTAGTTAGCGGGAGTTCCTACGAGCAGTACTTC.

The chain couples TRBV28 to TRBJ2-3; 7 positions agree with TRBD2. The germline V gene encodes CDR1 MDHEN and CDR2 SYDVKM. Trimming took 5 bases from V and 2 from J; bases not matched to a gene: 10. The CDR3 contains 16 residues. The CDR3 loop reads CASSPQTSRNTDTQYF. The DNA for the CDR3 is TGTGCCAGCAGTCCCCAGACTAGCAGAAACACAGATACGCAGTATTTT.

The chain links TRBV4-3 to TRBJ2-1, with D possibly being TRBD2 (5 bases). Germline CDR1 LGHNA, CDR2 YSLEER. The CDR3 has 17 amino acids. V was trimmed by 0 bases and J by 0 bases, leaving 12 bases between them. The CDR3 region has the DNA TGCGCCAGCAGCCAAGATATACGGGGTAGCTCCTACAATGAGCAGTTCTTC. Encoded protein: CASSQDIRGSSYNEQFF.

This chain uses TRBV11-1 with TRBJ1-5; a possible D gene is TRBD1 (6 bases). Between the trimmed V and J ends, which lost 5 bases and 3 bases, there was a span of 11 bases. CDR3 length equals 14 residues. CDR1 is SGHAT, CDR2 FQDESV, per germline (reference sequence). The CDR3 here is CASSQTGFNQPQHF. The CDR3 bases are TGTGCCAGCAGCCAGACAGGATTCAATCAGCCCCAGCATTTT.